Listed below are T cell receptor beta chains from one sample, sequenced in a study of regulatory T cells in long-lasting Graves disease. TCRdb ran MiXCR on the multiplex PCR reads and lists one entry per CDR3 protein. The table has 300,000 to 400,000 distinct CDR3 sequences, over 15% seen once. These data were also reused for a study on T cells in Graves' hyperthyroidism and ophthalmopathy.

Material: peripheral blood mononuclear cells (PBMCs), obtained at new diagnosis, from a patient treated with antithyroid drugs. These receptors all come from a man in his forties with Graves disease. Each CDR3 is given without its conserved first and last residue. D genes are given only for firm matches.

TRBV6-2/TRBV6-3 | TRBD1 | ASSYPQGAGETQY
TRBV4-2 | . | ASSGQTTTVQETQY
TRBV14 | TRBD2 | ASSQVLAAGPITDTQY
TRBV20-1 | . | SARNRGQSDSPLH
TRBV24-1 | TRBD1 | ATSDFTGTGADTQY
TRBV2 | . | ASRRTPVGPQH
TRBV5-6 | TRBD2 | ASSQRGGVFNEQF
TRBV5-1 | TRBD1 | ASSTSRDSAYEQY
TRBV19 | . | ASSTSEDPEKLF
TRBV11-3 | TRBD2 | ASNPSGSHSYNEQF
TRBV3-1 | TRBD2 | ASSQDRLAGGSGKNIQY
TRBV15 | TRBD2 | ATSSGLAGGLDEQF
TRBV10-1 | . | ASSESGWETQY
TRBV20-1 | . | SARSPDPGDSPLH
TRBV7-2 | . | ASSSGAGGAGLH
TRBV7-8 | . | ASSPFKLFRGGNQPQH
TRBV28 | . | ASSPGSIGYGYT
TRBV4-1 | . | ASSREAAVNSPLH
TRBV20-1 | . | SAPSQGYSSPLH
TRBV4-1 | TRBD1 | ASSRNDEGAQGAVTQY
TRBV7-3 | TRBD1 | ASSSQGARNEQF
TRBV3-1 | TRBD1 | ASSRDRDRDSTDTQY
TRBV11-2 | TRBD2 | ASSSSGAWVEQF
TRBV11-3 | . | ASSLGHLKGETQY
TRBV5-1 | . | ASSPGTLGPTYNEQF
TRBV20-1 | . | SAREGGAGNQPQH
TRBV5-1 | TRBD1 | ASSWGQRSYEQY